This T cell receptor (beta chain) was identified during a study of blood T cell repertoires in COVID-19. Study at large: Sources were T cells, B-cell-depleted T cells, or PBMCs; the material itself was cDNA or gDNA.

This CDR3 comprises 14 residues. Germline V gives CDR1 MNHEY, CDR2 SVGEGT. The V and J ends lost 4 bases and 1 base, in that order; junction bases with no gene match: 3. As originally analysed: How many nucleated cells were present was estimated from reference gene primer amplification. Some clones are missing from TCRdb's copy, which holds only in-frame ones; the method was immunoSEQ multiplex PCR. That table supplies the V and J calls and clone size; D and trimming were determined from the DNA. This table has 45,000 to 50,000 clones, approximately 88% appearing once. This TCR was recovered from a man between 70 and 80 years old with acute or convalescent COVID-19. The sample taken for sequencing was peripheral blood. The rearrangement uses TRBV6-2 or TRBV6-3 and TRBJ1-1; 7 bases are a match to TRBD1. In nucleotides, the CDR3 is TGTGCCAGCAGTTCCCGGGACAGGAACACTGAAGCTTTCTTT. Amino acid sequence: CASSSRDRNTEAFF.